A single sample gave rise to the 20 T cell receptor beta chains below, sequenced in a study of T-cell memory formation after mild COVID-19. TCRdb analysed the 5' RACE reads with MiXCR anew, one entry per CDR3 protein. The sample yields about 130,000 distinct CDR3 sequences, around 27% seen once. Sample: PBMCs or a T cell subset sorted from them (not recorded which). Source of these receptors: an adult woman who had mild COVID-19 (a few samples of this study predate the infection). Cell type and time point are not known.

This clonotype was picked up a small number of times. J is TRBJ1-5 and V is TRBV12-3 or TRBV12-4; 8 bases map to TRBD1. V lost 5 bases to trimming and J lost 4 bases; unmatched junction nucleotides: 10. The CDR3 is 16 residues long. In DNA form, the CDR3 reads TGTGCCAGCAGTCTGGGACCAGGGGGCCTTAATCAGCCCCAGCATTTT. Protein product: CASSLGPGGLNQPQHF.

This clonotype was picked up a small number of times. The J gene is TRBJ2-7, the V gene TRBV3-1, with D maybe TRBD1 (6 bases). Germline V CDR1 and CDR2: LGHDT, YNNKEL (reference sequence). Trimming removed 1 base at V and 3 bases at J, with 13 bases between. The CDR3 spans 15 residues. CDR3 nucleotides: TGTGCCAGCAGCCAAGGGGCAGGGGTTATCTACGAGCAGTACTTC. As protein: CASSQGAGVIYEQYF.

V gene TRBV24-1 combines with J gene TRBJ2-1, with TRBD2 identical over 8 bases. Germline CDR1 KGHDR, CDR2 SFDVKD. V was clipped by 3 bases and J by 4 bases; unmatched bases: 7. The CDR3 covers 16 residues. The CDR3 region has the DNA TGTGCCACCAGTGATCACGTAGCGGGAAAATACAATGAGCAGTTCTTC. Translation: CATSDHVAGKYNEQFF.

This chain uses TRBV9 with TRBJ2-1; TRBD2 aligns across 8 bases. CDR3 length equals 14 residues. CDR1 and CDR2 from the germline V gene are SGDLS and YYNGEE. V dropped 7 bases and J dropped 2; count of bases not matched to a gene: 5. CDR3 DNA: TGTGCCAGCCGCCCGGGACTAGCCTACAATGAGCAGTTCTTC. Its translation is CASRPGLAYNEQFF.

This clonotype was counted only a few times. The chain couples TRBV12-3 or TRBV12-4 to TRBJ1-5; 8 bases agree with TRBD1. Unmatched junction bases numbered 9, after V lost 5 bases and J lost 0 bases. The CDR3 is made up of 17 amino acids. For the CDR3, the DNA is TGTGCCAGCAGTCGTAGGACAGGGATTTATAGCAATCAGCCCCAGCATTTT. It yields the protein CASSRRTGIYSNQPQHF.

The chain employs TRBV29-1 and TRBJ2-7; perhaps TRBD1 as D (5 bases). V gave up 6 bases and J gave up 3 bases, with 15 bases separating them. The CDR3 runs 13 residues. The germline V gene has CDR1 SQVTM and CDR2 ANQGSEA. CDR3: CSVLTGGRYEQYF. CDR3 coding DNA: TGCAGCGTCCTAACAGGCGGTCGCTACGAGCAGTACTTC.

This chain joins TRBV13 and TRBJ2-7; 8 bases are shared with TRBD1. CDR3 length equals 13 residues. Per germline, CDR1 PRHDT and CDR2 FYEKMQ (reference sequence). J lost 4 bases, V lost 4 bases, and 3 bases had no gene match. CDR3 nucleotides: TGTGCCAGCAGCTCCGGGACAGGTTACGAGCAGTACTTC. It yields the protein CASSSGTGYEQYF.

This clonotype turned up a few times. The chain couples TRBV4-2 to TRBJ2-7; maybe TRBD1 (7 bases). From germline, CDR1 is LGHNA and CDR2 YNFKEQ. CDR3 length: 15 amino acids. Between the trimmed V and J ends, which lost 0 bases and 4 bases, there was a span of 13 bases. The DNA of the CDR3 is TGTGCCAGCAGCCAAGATACGACAGGGACTTACGAGCAGTACTTC. Its translation: CASSQDTTGTYEQYF.

This clonotype came up a few times. The J gene is TRBJ1-5, the V gene TRBV4-3; 9 nucleotides agree with TRBD1. Germline CDR1 reads LGHNA; CDR2 reads YSLEER. This CDR3 is built from 14 residues. The trim removed 4 bases at V and 7 bases at J, leaving 5 bases unmatched. The CDR3 protein is CASSPYRGPQPQHF. As DNA, the CDR3 is TGCGCCAGCAGCCCCTACAGGGGGCCCCAGCCCCAGCATTTT.

V is TRBV7-9 and J is TRBJ2-2; TRBD1 might be the D (6 bases). The CDR3 runs to 14 residues. The V and J ends lost 5 bases and 5 bases respectively, with 12 bases between them. Germline V gene lookup returns CDR1 SEHNR and CDR2 FQNEAQ (reference sequence). CDR3 loop: CASSPQGLTGELFF. CDR3 DNA sequence: TGTGCCAGCAGCCCTCAGGGGTTAACCGGGGAGCTGTTTTTT.

The chain is built from TRBV15 and TRBJ2-2; 7 bases agree with TRBD2. Germline V gene lookup returns CDR1 LNHNV and CDR2 YYDKDF (reference sequence). The CDR3 contains 17 residues. The trim removed 3 bases at V and 3 bases at J, leaving 10 bases unmatched. CDR3 protein: CATSRNRGVGDTGELFF. CDR3 DNA: TGTGCCACCAGCAGGAACCGGGGGGTCGGTGACACCGGGGAGCTGTTTTTT.

This clonotype was detected a few times. The chain is built from TRBV7-2 and TRBJ1-6, with TRBD1 matching over 7 bases. Per the germline V gene, CDR1 is SGHTA and CDR2 is FQGNSA. V shed 5 bases, J shed 14 bases, and the junction held 6 bases outside the gene matches. CDR3 length: 12 amino acids. The CDR3 loop is CASSLDRASLHF. CDR3 nucleotides: TGTGCCAGCAGCCTTGACAGGGCCTCCCTCCACTTT.

At least ten counts were recorded for this clonotype. The chain carries TRBV7-7 and TRBJ1-1; D is unresolved. Per the germline V gene, CDR1 is SSHAT and CDR2 is FNYEAQ (reference sequence). The CDR3 extends over 13 amino acids. V dropped 3 bases and J dropped 3 bases, with 8 bases sitting between them. The CDR3 loop is CASSFGEYTEAFF. CDR3 DNA sequence: TGTGCCAGCAGCTTCGGCGAGTACACTGAAGCTTTCTTT.

This clonotype has only a few counts. The gene calls are TRBV12-3 or TRBV12-4 and TRBJ1-2, with D perhaps TRBD1 (5 bases). The ends were cut back, 6 bases at V and 4 bases at J, with 12 bases in the middle. This CDR3 comprises 13 residues. The CDR3 DNA reads TGTGCCAGCAGCCTTACAGGCTTCTATGGCTACACCTTC. It yields the protein CASSLTGFYGYTF.

This chain connects TRBV20-1 to TRBJ2-1; 8 bases line up with TRBD1. The J call could be wrong; TRBJ2-5 is a better fit for the DNA end. Germline CDR1 and CDR2: DFQATT and SNEGSKA (reference sequence). This CDR3 region has 13 residues. CDR3 nucleotides: TGCAGTGCTCCTCGGACAGGGAAAGAGACCCAGTACTTC. Translating it yields CSAPRTGKETQYF.

This rearrangement joins TRBV5-8 to TRBJ1-1; the match to TRBD1 covers 10 bases. Germline lookup yields CDR1 SGHTS and CDR2 YDEGEE. The CDR3 is 16 residues long. V was clipped by 4 bases and J by 4 bases; unmatched bases: 10. The CDR3 nucleotides are TGTGCCAGCAGCCCCGACAGGGGGCAGGGGCGCACTGAAGCTTTCTTT. As protein: CASSPDRGQGRTEAFF.

This clonotype was seen only a few times. This chain links TRBV27 with TRBJ2-1; 10 bases match TRBD2. Trimming cost V 5 bases and J 4 bases; bases outside gene matches: 8. This CDR3 has 16 residues. CDR1 is MNHEY, CDR2 SMNVEV, per germline (reference sequence). The DNA for the CDR3 is TGTGCCAGCAGTCTACCCGGGACTAGCGAGTACAATGAGCAGTTCTTC. This sequence encodes CASSLPGTSEYNEQFF.

The rearrangement uses TRBV5-1 and TRBJ1-1, with TRBD1 identical over 8 bases. From germline, CDR1 is SGHRS and CDR2 YFSETQ. J lost 4 bases, V lost 5 bases, and 10 bases had no gene match. This CDR3 is 15 amino acids long. This CDR3 is CASRTGDRASTEAFF. CDR3 coding DNA: TGCGCCAGCAGGACAGGGGATCGGGCAAGCACTGAAGCTTTCTTT.

A few counts support this clonotype. The rearrangement uses TRBV29-1 and TRBJ2-1; possibly TRBD2 for D (5 bases). The CDR3 covers 13 residues. Germline CDR1 SQVTM, CDR2 ANQGSEA. Trimming took 6 bases from V and 9 from J, leaving 18 bases between them. CDR3 DNA sequence: TGCAGCGTCACTCCCCAACTAGGGTTTGAGCAGTTCTTC. This gives the protein CSVTPQLGFEQFF.

This clonotype was observed a few times. J is TRBJ2-2 and V is TRBV5-6; the match to TRBD1 covers 10 bases. The CDR3 totals 16 residues. Trimming at V came to 4 bases and at J to 5 bases, leaving 8 bases not matched to a gene. Germline CDR1 and CDR2: SGHDT and YYEEEE. The CDR3 is CASSRQGAVLTGELFF. The CDR3 region has the DNA TGTGCCAGCAGCCGACAGGGGGCAGTTTTAACCGGGGAGCTGTTTTTT. The full variable domain, its missing parts supplied by reference TRBV5-6 and TRBJ2-2, is DAGVTQSPTHLIKTRGQQVTLRCSPKSGHDTVSWYQQALGQGPQFIFQYYEEEERQRGNFPDRFSGHQFPNYSSELNVNALLLGDSALYLCASSRQGAVLTGELFFGEGSRLTVL.